A selection of T cell receptor beta chains follows, all from one sample in a study of blood T cell repertoires in COVID-19. Sequencing used immunoSEQ multiplex PCR; TCRdb keeps in-frame clones, though not all of them. This sample has about 160,000 clones, with around 84% found just once. What was sequenced was peripheral blood. These receptors were collected from a human donor with acute or convalescent COVID-19. The donor label of this sample is uncertain. Both conserved end residues are part of each CDR3. A D gene is named only where the DNA matches it firmly. Not all rows give a size; the values are once, few, many and, for expanded clones, a class.

j_call	d_call	v_call	clone_size	cdr3_aa	cdr3_nt
TRBJ1-1	NA	TRBV5-1	NA	CASSLKGGNTEAFF	TGCGCCAGCAGCTTGAAAGGCGGGAACACTGAAGCTTTCTTT
TRBJ2-1	NA	TRBV28	NA	CASSWTRVNEQFF	TGTGCCAGCAGTTGGACCAGGGTGAATGAGCAGTTCTTC
TRBJ2-5	NA	TRBV5-1	NA	CASSSLSGYQETQYF	TGCGCCAGCAGCTCCCTGTCGGGGTACCAAGAGACCCAGTACTTC
TRBJ1-1	TRBD1	TRBV5-6	NA	CASSLAGQGTEAFF	TGTGCCAGCAGCTTGGCAGGACAGGGCACTGAAGCTTTCTTT
TRBJ1-1	NA	TRBV19	few	CASKTGMNTEAFF	TGTGCCAGTAAGACGGGGATGAACACTGAAGCTTTCTTT
TRBJ1-2	NA	TRBV4-3	NA	CASSLGQRNYGYTF	TGCGCCAGCAGCCTCGGACAGCGAAACTATGGCTACACCTTC
TRBJ1-2	TRBD1	TRBV7-9	NA	CASSLITGDGYTF	TGTGCCAGCAGCTTAATAACAGGGGACGGCTACACCTTC
TRBJ2-3	TRBD1	TRBV19	few	CASSLRQGAPDTQYF	TGTGCCAGTAGTCTCCGACAGGGGGCGCCTGATACGCAGTATTTT
TRBJ1-1	NA	TRBV28	NA	CASRTGYTEAFF	TGTGCCAGCCGTACAGGGTACACTGAAGCTTTCTTT
TRBJ1-6	TRBD1	TRBV14	NA	CASSQPGQRGSPLHF	TGTGCCAGCAGCCAGCCGGGACAGAGAGGATCACCCCTCCACTTT
TRBJ2-1	TRBD1	TRBV3-1/TRBV3-2	few	CASRGGWQDEQFF	TGTGCCAGCAGAGGGGGCTGGCAGGATGAGCAGTTCTTC
TRBJ1-2	NA	TRBV19	NA	CASNRPNLGYGYTF	TGTGCCAGTAACCGCCCGAACCTCGGCTATGGCTACACCTTC
TRBJ1-1	TRBD1	TRBV5-6	few	CASSGQGGTEAFF	TGTGCCAGCAGCGGACAGGGAGGAACTGAAGCTTTCTTT
TRBJ1-5	TRBD1	TRBV7-8	NA	CASSLGRDRNQPQHF	TGTGCCAGCAGCTTAGGAAGGGACAGAAATCAGCCCCAGCATTTT
TRBJ1-3	TRBD1	TRBV3-1/TRBV3-2	NA	CASSHLARTGIRDTIYF	TGTGCCAGCAGCCACCTGGCAAGGACAGGGATAAGGGACACCATATATTTT
TRBJ2-1	NA	TRBV5-4	NA	CASSLSALSNEQFF	TGTGCCAGCAGCTTGAGCGCCCTTTCTAATGAGCAGTTCTTC
TRBJ2-2	NA	TRBV9	NA	CASSVAGYAGELFF	TGTGCCAGCAGCGTAGCGGGATATGCCGGGGAGCTGTTTTTT
TRBJ2-2	TRBD1	TRBV5-4	NA	CASSPGRGTGVANTGELFF	TGTGCCAGCAGCCCGGGGAGGGGGACAGGGGTGGCGAACACCGGGGAGCTGTTTTTT
TRBJ1-5	NA	TRBV2	NA	CASTGGARVQPQHF	TGTGCCAGCACCGGGGGGGCGAGGGTTCAGCCCCAGCATTTT
TRBJ1-2	TRBD1	TRBV24-1	NA	CATSDRTGNGYTF	TGTGCCACCAGTGATAGGACAGGAAATGGCTACACCTTC
TRBJ1-1	NA	TRBV2	NA	CASSYPVNTEAFF	TGTGCCAGCAGTTATCCGGTGAACACTGAAGCTTTCTTT
TRBJ1-4	NA	TRBV12-3/TRBV12-4	NA	CASRESATEKLFF	TGTGCCAGCCGCGAGTCAGCGACTGAAAAACTGTTTTTT
TRBJ2-5	NA	TRBV11-3	NA	CASSPGETQYF	TGTGCCAGCAGCCCAGGGGAGACCCAGTACTTC
TRBJ2-2	TRBD1	TRBV5-1	NA	CASSWDRGATGELFF	TGCGCCAGCAGCTGGGACAGGGGGGCCACCGGGGAGCTGTTTTTT
TRBJ2-5	NA	TRBV10-3	NA	CAISGAETQYF	TGTGCCATCAGTGGAGCAGAGACCCAGTACTTC
TRBJ2-5	NA	TRBV27	NA	CASSPTTGQQTQYF	TGTGCCAGCAGTCCAACGACAGGTCAGCAGACCCAGTACTTC
TRBJ2-6	TRBD1	TRBV19	NA	CASSMTGTGRSSGANVLTF	TGTGCCAGTAGTATGACCGGGACAGGGCGATCCTCTGGGGCCAACGTCCTGACTTTC
TRBJ2-3	TRBD2	TRBV18	NA	CASSLPASGTDTQYF	TGTGCCAGCTCATTACCGGCTAGCGGGACAGATACGCAGTATTTT
TRBJ1-1	NA	TRBV6-5	NA	CASSYIGRGVNTEAFF	TGTGCCAGCAGTTATATCGGTCGGGGGGTGAACACTGAAGCTTTCTTT
TRBJ1-6	NA	TRBV6-1	NA	CASSEGASYNSPLHF	TGTGCCAGCAGTGAAGGGGCCTCCTATAATTCACCCCTCCACTTT
TRBJ1-1	TRBD1	TRBV4-1	NA	CASSPQGATEAFF	TGCGCCAGCAGCCCCCAGGGGGCCACTGAAGCTTTCTTT
TRBJ2-3	TRBD1	TRBV5-1	NA	CASSEPGQLTDTQYF	TGCGCCAGCAGCGAACCGGGACAGCTAACAGATACGCAGTATTTT
TRBJ1-2	NA	TRBV27	NA	CASSSDNRYGYTF	TGTGCCAGCAGCTCAGACAATCGATATGGCTACACCTTC